Listed below are T cell receptor beta chains from one sample, sequenced in a study of blood T cell repertoires in COVID-19. Profiling relied on immunoSEQ multiplex PCR, and the TCRdb table lists in-frame clones only, not all of them. Of 170,000 or so clones detected, around 83% appear once; the ten largest clones hold 5% to 7.5%. The specimen was PBMCs or T cells enriched from blood (not recorded which). All receptors derive from a man aged 35 to 55 who had recovered from COVID-19. Both conserved end residues are part of each CDR3. D genes are given only for firm matches. Rows give clone size only sometimes, using once, few, many, or a class for an expanded clone.

v_call	cdr3_length	d_call	clone_size	j_call	cdr3_nt	cdr3_aa
TRBV5-1	13	NA	NA	TRBJ2-5	TGCGCCAGCAGCTCTCGACCAGGAGAGACCCAGTACTTC	CASSSRPGETQYF
TRBV29-1	14	NA	NA	TRBJ2-7	TGCAGCGTTCAGGGTGTGGTAGCCGGCTACGAGCAGTACTTC	CSVQGVVAGYEQYF
TRBV6-1	14	NA	NA	TRBJ1-2	TGTGCCAGCAGTGAAACTAACAGGGACTATGGCTACACCTTC	CASSETNRDYGYTF
TRBV10-3	14	TRBD2	NA	TRBJ2-1	TGTGCCATCGGGGTACTGGGGGGGAACAATGAGCAGTTCTTC	CAIGVLGGNNEQFF
TRBV27	15	NA	NA	TRBJ2-3	TGTGCCAGCACGAGGGATTTGGATTACACAGCTACGCAGTATTTT	CASTRDLDYTATQYF
TRBV24-1	14	NA	NA	TRBJ2-7	TGTGCCACCGGGGAGGGGGGTAGCTCCTACGAGCAGTACTTC	CATGEGGSSYEQYF
TRBV16	15	NA	NA	TRBJ1-1	TGTGCCAGCAGCCAATTACTATCACCCGGGGCTGAAGCTTTCTTT	CASSQLLSPGAEAFF
TRBV18	16	NA	NA	TRBJ1-1	TGTGCCAGCTCACCACCGCGACTTACCGGGAACACTGAAGCTTTCTTT	CASSPPRLTGNTEAFF
TRBV7-9	13	NA	NA	TRBJ1-4	TGTGCCAGCAGCTCCTGGAGGGGTGAAAAACTGTTTTTT	CASSSWRGEKLFF
TRBV9	15	NA	NA	TRBJ2-2	TGTGCCAGCAGCGTACGGCGGGAGAACACCGGGGAGCTGTTTTTT	CASSVRRENTGELFF
TRBV10-2	13	NA	once	TRBJ1-5	TGCGCCAGCAGTGACCAGTACAATCAGCCCCAGCATTTT	CASSDQYNQPQHF
TRBV29-1	14	NA	NA	TRBJ1-1	TGCAGCGTTGAAGATAAACAGGGTTGGTCGCAAGCTTTCTTT	CSVEDKQGWSQAFF
TRBV5-1	14	TRBD1	NA	TRBJ1-1	TGCGCCAGCAGCTTGCAGGGGGTTAACACTGAAGCTTTCTTT	CASSLQGVNTEAFF
TRBV7-9	14	NA	NA	TRBJ1-4	TGTGCCAGCAGCTTAGTACAGGGCAATGAAAAACTGTTTTTT	CASSLVQGNEKLFF
TRBV2	11	NA	NA	TRBJ1-1	TGTGCCAGCAGTGCCCTCACTGAAGCTTTCTTT	CASSALTEAFF
TRBV6-5	15	TRBD1	many	TRBJ2-7	TGTGCCAGCAGTTCCGGGACAGGGGGCCCCTACGAGCAGTACTTC	CASSSGTGGPYEQYF
TRBV25-1	15	NA	NA	TRBJ2-4	TGTGCCAGCAGTGGCTGGGCTCTCTTGGGAAACATTCAGTACTTC	CASSGWALLGNIQYF
TRBV5-4	16	NA	NA	TRBJ2-5	TGTGCCAGCAGCTCAAAACAGTCCCCGTCAGGAGAGACCCAGTACTTC	CASSSKQSPSGETQYF
TRBV10-1	15	NA	few	TRBJ1-1	TGCGCCAGCAGTGAGGGGCTCTTCGCGAACACTGAAGCTTTCTTT	CASSEGLFANTEAFF
TRBV19	15	NA	few	TRBJ2-7	TGTGCCAGTAGTATCGGTGAGAGGCTTCAGGGCGAGCAGTACTTC	CASSIGERLQGEQYF
TRBV7-3	14	NA	NA	TRBJ1-2	TGTGCCAGCAGCTTTAGTACAGGCTCGGATGGCTACACCTTC	CASSFSTGSDGYTF
TRBV2	13	NA	NA	TRBJ1-2	TGTGCCAGCAGTGAAGCCACTGGCTATGGCTACACCTTC	CASSEATGYGYTF
TRBV5-6	14	NA	once	TRBJ2-7	TGTGCCAGCAGCTTGGGACTCGTAGCCTACGAGCAGTACTTC	CASSLGLVAYEQYF
TRBV24-1	13	NA	NA	TRBJ1-2	TGTGCCACCAGTGACCCCGGAGGTTATGGCTACACCTTC	CATSDPGGYGYTF
TRBV6-5	13	TRBD1	NA	TRBJ1-5	TGTGCCAGCAGTATGGACAGGGCTCAGCCCCAGCATTTT	CASSMDRAQPQHF
TRBV14	18	TRBD1	many	TRBJ2-2	TGTGCCAGCAGCCATTACAGGGGCGCTTCTTCGAACACCGGGGAGCTGTTTTTT	CASSHYRGASSNTGELFF
TRBV11-2	16	NA	many	TRBJ1-3	TGTGCCAGCAGCTTATACGCAAAGAGCTCTGGAAACACCATATATTTT	CASSLYAKSSGNTIYF
TRBV10-1	16	TRBD1	NA	TRBJ2-1	TGCGCCAGCAGTGAGTCAAGGGGGCGAGGAGCCAATGAGCAGTTCTTC	CASSESRGRGANEQFF
TRBV3-1/TRBV3-2	13	TRBD1	NA	TRBJ1-1	TGTGCCAGCAGCCAAGCCCGGACAGGTGGAGCTTTCTTT	CASSQARTGGAFF
TRBV15	13	TRBD1	NA	TRBJ1-5	TGTGCCACCAGCGGGGACAGGGATCAGCCCCAGCATTTT	CATSGDRDQPQHF
TRBV27	17	NA	NA	TRBJ2-2	TGTGCCAGCAGCCTTGACCCGGGGATGGTGTACACCGGGGAGCTGTTTTTT	CASSLDPGMVYTGELFF
TRBV30	10	NA	NA	TRBJ1-2	TGTGCCTTCTTTTTCTATGGCTACACCTTC	CAFFFYGYTF
TRBV5-1	14	NA	NA	TRBJ1-2	TGCGCCAGCAGCTTGGAGGGGGGGCCGCTTGGCTACACCTTC	CASSLEGGPLGYTF
TRBV18	15	NA	few	TRBJ1-2	TGTGCCAGCAACCAAAAGGTTGGAGCTAACTATGGCTACACCTTC	CASNQKVGANYGYTF
TRBV6-6	11	NA	NA	TRBJ1-4	TGTGCCACCTCCCTAGATGAAAAACTGTTTTTT	CATSLDEKLFF
TRBV3-1/TRBV3-2	14	TRBD1	few	TRBJ2-7	TGTGCCAGCAGCCGACGGACAGGCTCCTACGAGCAGTACTTC	CASSRRTGSYEQYF
TRBV24-1	15	NA	NA	TRBJ1-2	TGTGCCACCAGTGATGGTGGGACAACTAACTATGGCTACACCTTC	CATSDGGTTNYGYTF
TRBV29-1	13	NA	NA	TRBJ1-1	TGCAGCGTTGCCCCGGACTCGAACACTGAAGCTTTCTTT	CSVAPDSNTEAFF
TRBV19	12	TRBD1	NA	TRBJ1-2	TGTGCCATGGACAGGGTGGGCTATGGCTACACCTTC	CAMDRVGYGYTF
TRBV4-1	14	NA	once	TRBJ1-2	TGCGCCAGCAGCCAAGATCCGGTTAACTATGGCTACACCTTC	CASSQDPVNYGYTF